Listed below are T cell receptor beta chains from one sample, sequenced in a study of radiotherapy plus CTLA-4 blockade in lung cancer. Generated by immunoSEQ multiplex PCR, the TCRdb table keeps only in-frame clones and is missing some. The sample gives about 28,000 clones, 79% of which show up once; roughly a sixth is in the top ten. The specimen was peripheral blood, collected from a patient treated with radiotherapy plus ipilimumab. The receptors stem from a human donor with non-small cell lung cancer that progressed on radiotherapy plus ipilimumab. Each CDR3 is given with its conserved first and last residue. D genes are given only for firm matches. The size field is filled for only some rows; it gives once, few, many or a size class.

cdr3_nt cdr3_aa clone_size j_call v_call d_call cdr3_length
TGTGCCTGGAGTGTATGGGGGCCCCATGAGCAGTTCTTC CAWSVWGPHEQFF once TRBJ2-1 TRBV30 . 13
TGTGCCTGGAGTGTACGTCAGGGTTTTTCCTACGAGCAGTACTTC CAWSVRQGFSYEQYF . TRBJ2-7 TRBV30 . 15
TGCAGCGCCTTGGGGGACGGCTACGAGCAGTACTTC CSALGDGYEQYF . TRBJ2-7 TRBV29-1 . 12
TGTGCCAGCAGTTTGCTAGCGGGGTCCGGGGAGCTGTTTTTT CASSLLAGSGELFF . TRBJ2-2 TRBV6-4 TRBD2 14
TGTGCCAGCAGCTTAAACCCGGGGGGCGAGAGGTTGGAGACCCAGTACTTC CASSLNPGGERLETQYF . TRBJ2-5 TRBV7-2 . 17
TGTGCCAGCAGTAGAGACAGGGGGGGCGCAGATACGCAGTATTTT CASSRDRGGADTQYF . TRBJ2-3 TRBV28 TRBD1 15
TGTGCCAGCAGGACTAGCGAGACGTCCCCCTACAATGAGCAGTTCTTC CASRTSETSPYNEQFF . TRBJ2-1 TRBV2 TRBD2 16
TGCGCCAGCAGCTTGCACCCCAGGGGCTTCACCTACGAGCAGTACTTC CASSLHPRGFTYEQYF . TRBJ2-7 TRBV5-1 . 16
TGCGCCAGCAGCCAAGTAAATTTGGTATCCTACAATGAGCAGTTCTTC CASSQVNLVSYNEQFF few TRBJ2-1 TRBV4-1 . 16
TGTGCCAGCAGTGATTCTTCAGGGACCAGTGGCTACACCTTC CASSDSSGTSGYTF . TRBJ1-2 TRBV2 . 14
TGTGCCAGCAGCTCGGCCGGACAGGCCGGATGGGCAAGCACAGATACGCAGTATTTT CASSSAGQAGWASTDTQYF . TRBJ2-3 TRBV5-6 TRBD1 19
TGTGCCAGCAGCCCCTTAGGGGGGAGAGGGATGAACACTGAAGCTTTCTTT CASSPLGGRGMNTEAFF . TRBJ1-1 TRBV4-2 . 17
TGTGCCAGCAGCTTAGGACAGGGGCGCTCAGATACGCAGTATTTT CASSLGQGRSDTQYF . TRBJ2-3 TRBV11-2 TRBD1 15
TGCGCCAGCAGCCAAGTTACAGGTGAGGACGAGCAGTACTTC CASSQVTGEDEQYF . TRBJ2-7 TRBV4-3 . 14
TGTGCCAGCAAGGGACAAGAGACCCAGTACTTC CASKGQETQYF . TRBJ2-5 TRBV28 . 11
TGCGCCAGCAGCCAAGAAGAGGACACCTTCTACGAGCAGTACTTC CASSQEEDTFYEQYF few TRBJ2-7 TRBV4-3 . 15
TGTGCCAGCAGCGTCGGACAGGGAAATAATTCACCCCTCCACTTT CASSVGQGNNSPLHF . TRBJ1-6 TRBV9 TRBD1 15
TGTGCCAGTAGTATAGGACAGTTTAGCAATCAGCCCCAGCATTTT CASSIGQFSNQPQHF . TRBJ1-5 TRBV19 . 15
TGTGCCAGTAGTCGGACTAGCGGGGGAGAGACCCAGTACTTC CASSRTSGGETQYF once TRBJ2-5 TRBV19 TRBD2 14
TGTGCCAGCAGCAAAGAAGGGCCAAGACCGGGACAGGGGGCCAGAAGCAATCAGCCCCAGCATTTT CASSKEGPRPGQGARSNQPQHF . TRBJ1-5 TRBV21-1 . 22
TGTGCCAGCAGCTTAAGGAGATCATCCCCCAATTCACCCCTCCACTTT CASSLRRSSPNSPLHF once TRBJ1-6 TRBV11-2 . 16
TGTGCCAGCAGCGTAGAGTCCGGACCAGCGCAGTATTTT CASSVESGPAQYF few TRBJ2-3 TRBV11-3 . 13
TGTGCCAGCAGTACTAGCGATATGACAGATACGCAGTATTTT CASSTSDMTDTQYF . TRBJ2-3 TRBV25-1 TRBD2 14
TGTGCCAGCAGCTTAGGAGGTGAAGGCTCCTACGAGCAGTACTTC CASSLGGEGSYEQYF . TRBJ2-7 TRBV7-8 . 15
TGTGCCATCAGTGAGTCAGCTAGCGGGGGTTACGAGCAGTACTTC CAISESASGGYEQYF . TRBJ2-7 TRBV10-3 TRBD2 15
TGCGCCAGCAGCTTGGGGAAAACCTATGGCTACACCTTC CASSLGKTYGYTF . TRBJ1-2 TRBV5-1 . 13
TGTGCCAGCGGCGGGACTAGCTGGAATGAGCAGTTCTTC CASGGTSWNEQFF . TRBJ2-1 TRBV6-5 TRBD2 13
TGTGCCAGCAGCCCATGGACTGGTGGTGAAGCTTTCTTT CASSPWTGGEAFF . TRBJ1-1 TRBV5-4 . 13
TGCGCCAGCAGCCAAAGAGCGGCTCTCTCCTACAATGAGCAGTTCTTC CASSQRAALSYNEQFF few TRBJ2-1 TRBV4-1 . 16
TGCGCCAGCAGCTCCGGACAGGCCAACTCCTACGAGCAGTACTTC CASSSGQANSYEQYF . TRBJ2-7 TRBV5-1 TRBD1 15
TGTGCCAGCAGTGTCGGAGCGGGGACCTACGAGCAGTACTTC CASSVGAGTYEQYF . TRBJ2-7 TRBV2 TRBD2 14
TGTGCCAGCGGATTATATGCGACGGGGCCTGAAGCTTTCTTT CASGLYATGPEAFF . TRBJ1-1 TRBV6-6 . 14
TGTGCCAGCAGTACTAGCGGGCCTGAGGATGAGCAGTTCTTC CASSTSGPEDEQFF . TRBJ2-1 TRBV6-5 TRBD2 14